The 15 T cell receptor beta chains listed next were all sequenced from one sample in a study of cytomegalovirus exposure and HLA in healthy donors. TCRdb's copy holds only in-frame clones and misses some; the assay was immunoSEQ multiplex PCR. Of 150,000 to 200,000 clones in the sample, 84% are singletons; the top ten hold roughly a tenth. Sequenced input: PBMCs. The receptors originated from a man aged 25 to 40 in good health and CMV-seropositive.

This clone appeared a few times. The chain has TRBV27 and TRBJ2-1; D gene uncertain. Germline-derived CDR1 and CDR2 are MNHEY and SMNVEV (reference sequence). Trimming took off 4 bases at V and 5 bases at J, with 15 bases between the two ends. This CDR3 is 15 amino acids long. The CDR3 DNA reads as TGTGCCAGCAGTTCGGCAGGCCCCCCCAACAATGAGCAGTTCTTC. This gives the protein CASSSAGPPNNEQFF.

The rearrangement joins TRBV5-6 to TRBJ2-6, with 9 bases fitting TRBD1. Germline CDR1 reads SGHDT; CDR2 reads YYEEEE. Losses at the gene ends were 7 bases for V and 11 bases for J; bases not matched to a gene: 7. CDR3 size: 13 residues. CDR3 DNA sequence: TGTGCCAGCGCGCGGGACAGGGCTTACGTCCTGACTTTC. Protein: CASARDRAYVLTF.

The V gene is TRBV28, the J gene TRBJ1-2; D is unclear. This CDR3 contains 13 residues. Trimming took 2 bases from V and 4 from J, leaving 8 bases between them. Germline CDR1 and CDR2: MDHEN and SYDVKM. This CDR3 is CASSLGQPYGYTF. CDR3 coding DNA: TGTGCCAGCAGTTTAGGGCAGCCCTATGGCTACACCTTC.

The V gene is TRBV4-1, the J gene TRBJ2-7; TRBD2 aligns across 7 bases. Germline V gives CDR1 MGHRA, CDR2 YSYEKL. This CDR3 comprises 14 residues. The V gene end was trimmed by 1 base and the J gene end by 3 bases; junction bases not matched to a gene: 3. CDR3 coding DNA: TGCGCCAGCAGCCAAGCAGCGGGAATCTACGAGCAGTACTTC. Protein sequence: CASSQAAGIYEQYF.

The genes are TRBV10-3 and TRBJ1-2; D call uncertain. CDR1 and CDR2 (germline): ENHRY, SYGVKD. The CDR3 loop spans 13 amino acids. Deletions cut 2 bases from V and 6 bases from J, with 10 bases between. CDR3 sequence: CAISEPEVDGYTF. The CDR3 DNA is TGTGCCATCAGTGAGCCGGAGGTGGATGGCTACACCTTC.

V usage is TRBV4-1 and J usage is TRBJ2-2; D is possibly TRBD2 (5 bases). V was cut by 0 bases and J by 4 bases, with 9 bases left in between. Germline lookup yields CDR1 MGHRA and CDR2 YSYEKL. CDR3 size: 15 residues. The CDR3 here is CASSQEASPTGELFF. The DNA for the CDR3 is TGCGCCAGCAGCCAAGAGGCTAGCCCCACCGGGGAGCTGTTTTTT.

The chain uses TRBV5-5 and TRBJ2-7, with TRBD2 matching over 13 bases. The germline V gene encodes CDR1 SGHKS and CDR2 YYEKEE (reference sequence). There are 13 residues in the CDR3. The trim removed 0 bases at V and 12 bases at J, leaving 3 bases unmatched. CDR3: CASSLGTSGRWYF. In DNA, the CDR3 is TGTGCCAGCAGCTTGGGGACTAGCGGGAGATGGTACTTC.

The chain has TRBV10-1 and TRBJ2-7, with a weak D call TRBD2 (6 bases). This CDR3 comprises 15 residues. The V end was cut by 3 bases, the J end by 5 bases, with 17 bases between. Germline-derived CDR1 and CDR2 are WNHNN and SYGVQD (reference sequence). CDR3 sequence (DNA): TGCGCCAGCAGTGACAGGACTACCAAACCCCACGAGCAGTACTTC. Protein: CASSDRTTKPHEQYF.

The chain employs TRBV10-3 and TRBJ2-7, with 7 positions matching TRBD1. Germline CDR1 ENHRY, CDR2 SYGVKD. V shed 2 bases, J shed 4 bases, and the junction held 2 bases outside the gene matches. This CDR3 is built from 13 residues. CDR3 in amino acids: CAISEPTGYEQYF. CDR3 sequence (DNA): TGTGCCATCAGTGAGCCGACAGGGTACGAGCAGTACTTC.

V usage is TRBV27 and J usage is TRBJ2-5, with D possibly matching TRBD1 (5 bases). Germline values: CDR1 MNHEY, CDR2 SMNVEV (reference sequence). The CDR3 covers 12 residues. The V end lost 5 bases, the J end lost 7 bases, and 11 bases lay between the germline ends. The CDR3, as DNA: TGTGCCAGCAGTAAGGACCAGGGGACCCAGTACTTC. As protein: CASSKDQGTQYF.

The J gene is TRBJ2-7, the V gene TRBV7-6, with TRBD1 matching 8 bases. V shed 5 bases, J shed 3 bases, and the junction held 15 bases outside the gene matches. The germline V gene encodes CDR1 SGHVS and CDR2 FNYEAQ. The CDR3 consists of 17 residues. CDR3 in DNA: TGTGCCAGCAGCCACCGGGGCCAGGGACAGGTGATCTACGAGCAGTACTTC. Translated: CASSHRGQGQVIYEQYF.

V gene TRBV25-1 combines with J gene TRBJ2-7; the D is unclear. Trimming removed 5 bases from V and 5 bases from J, with 7 bases in between. Germline CDR1 reads MGHDK; CDR2 reads SYGVNS. The CDR3 totals 11 residues. The DNA of the CDR3 is TGTGCCAGCAGTCCTGGGCACGAGCAGTACTTC. Protein product: CASSPGHEQYF.

The chain is built from TRBV4-3 and TRBJ2-7; D not certain. Germline values: CDR1 LGHNA, CDR2 YSLEER. This CDR3 region has 15 residues. V lost 0 bases and J 3 bases, leaving 12 bases between the germline ends. CDR3 amino acids: CASSQDDRQDYEQYF. The CDR3 DNA sequence: TGCGCCAGCAGCCAAGATGATCGTCAGGACTACGAGCAGTACTTC.

J is TRBJ1-3 and V is TRBV25-1; 7 bases line up with TRBD1. This CDR3 comprises 16 residues. Germline loops: CDR1 MGHDK, CDR2 SYGVNS. V shed 5 bases, J shed 0 bases, and the junction held 7 bases outside the gene matches. CDR3 residues: CASSTPGGVSGNTIYF. The CDR3 DNA sequence: TGTGCCAGCAGTACCCCAGGGGGAGTCTCTGGAAACACCATATATTTT. Looking up the rest from reference TRBV25-1 and TRBJ1-3 gives the full variable domain: EADIYQTPRYLVIGTGKKITLECSQTMGHDKMYWYQQDPGMELHLIHYSYGVNSTEKGDLSSESTVSRIRTEHFPLTLESARPSHTSQYLCASSTPGGVSGNTIYFGEGSWLTVV.

This chain joins TRBV27 and TRBJ1-2, with 8 bases that match TRBD1. The CDR3 runs 17 residues. CDR1 is MNHEY, CDR2 SMNVEV, per germline (reference sequence). The trim removed 5 bases at V and 8 bases at J, leaving 19 bases unmatched. Here the CDR3 DNA reads TGTGCCAGCAGTGTCGCATACCGGGACAGGAGTGATGAGGGCTACACCTTC. This encodes CASSVAYRDRSDEGYTF.